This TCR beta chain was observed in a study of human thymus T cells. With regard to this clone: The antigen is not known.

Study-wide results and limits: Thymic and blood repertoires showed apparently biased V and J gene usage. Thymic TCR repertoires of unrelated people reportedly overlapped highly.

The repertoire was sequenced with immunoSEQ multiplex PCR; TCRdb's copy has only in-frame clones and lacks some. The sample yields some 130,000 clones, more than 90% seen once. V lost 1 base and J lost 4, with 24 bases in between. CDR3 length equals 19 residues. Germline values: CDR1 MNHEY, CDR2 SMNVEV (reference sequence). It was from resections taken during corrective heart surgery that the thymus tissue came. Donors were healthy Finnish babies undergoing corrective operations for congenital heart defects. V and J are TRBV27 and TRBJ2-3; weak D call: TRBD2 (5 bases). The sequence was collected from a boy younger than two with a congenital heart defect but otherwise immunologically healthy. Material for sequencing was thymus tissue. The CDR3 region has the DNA TGTGCCAGCAGTTTATACCTCCCTAGCCGAACCCGACGTGCAGATACGCAGTATTTT. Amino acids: CASSLYLPSRTRRADTQYF.